The rows below give T cell receptor beta chains drawn from one sample of a study of radiation and T cells in renal cell carcinoma. Assay: immunoSEQ multiplex PCR; the TCRdb copy retains only in-frame clones and omits some. The data contain some 150,000 clones, approximately 86% of them seen just once; the ten biggest clones take up around a sixth. Here the sequenced sample was blood, taken from a patient whose treatment included radiotherapy and nephrectomy. These receptors were collected from a woman between 50 and 59 years old with renal cell carcinoma. CDR3s include the opening cysteine and the closing phenylalanine or tryptophan. A D gene is named only where the DNA matches it firmly. Only part of the rows carry a size: once, few, many, or a class if the clone is expanded.

>TRBV19|TRBJ2-3|TRBD2|NA
CASSPLAGTDTQYF
TGTGCCAGTAGCCCACTAGCGGGAACAGATACGCAGTATTTT
>TRBV10-3|TRBJ2-6|TRBD1|NA
CAIRELTGDSGANVLTF
TGTGCCATCAGGGAACTAACAGGGGACTCTGGGGCCAACGTCCTGACTTTC
>TRBV7-9|TRBJ1-2|NA|few
CASSLGGNGYTF
TGTGCCAGCAGCTTAGGAGGGAATGGCTACACCTTC
>TRBV10-3|TRBJ2-7|NA|NA
CAISELGAAEQYF
TGTGCCATCAGTGAATTAGGGGCGGCCGAGCAGTACTTC
>TRBV20-1|TRBJ1-1|NA|few
CSCPGSTEAFF
TGCAGCTGCCCAGGTAGCACTGAAGCTTTCTTT
>TRBV10-3|TRBJ1-6|NA|NA
CAISESPSGMSPLHF
TGTGCCATCAGTGAGTCCCCTTCGGGAATGTCACCCCTCCACTTT
>TRBV6-1|TRBJ2-3|TRBD2|once
CASSETSGRAGDTQYF
TGTGCCAGCAGTGAAACTAGCGGGAGGGCCGGGGATACGCAGTATTTT
>TRBV10-3|TRBJ1-3|NA|NA
CAISEYWENTIYF
TGTGCCATCAGTGAGTATTGGGAAAACACCATATATTTT
>TRBV6-6|TRBJ2-2|TRBD2|NA
CAGSPGGTGELFF
TGTGCCGGCAGTCCGGGGGGGACCGGGGAGCTGTTTTTT
>TRBV28|TRBJ1-2|NA|NA
CASNGGHNYGYTF
TGTGCCAGCAATGGCGGACATAACTATGGCTACACCTTC
>TRBV10-3|TRBJ1-1|NA|NA
CAISESIRESNTEAFF
TGTGCCATCAGTGAGTCGATTAGGGAGTCTAACACTGAAGCTTTCTTT
>TRBV5-4|TRBJ2-3|TRBD1|once
CASSLRTGKDTQYF
TGTGCCAGCAGCCTAAGGACAGGGAAAGATACGCAGTATTTT
>TRBV6-6|TRBJ1-5|NA|NA
CASSYSGGGNQPQHF
TGTGCCAGCAGTTACTCAGGGGGTGGCAATCAGCCCCAGCATTTT
>TRBV7-9|TRBJ2-1|NA|NA
CASSLDSNEQFF
TGTGCCAGCAGCTTAGATTCCAATGAGCAGTTCTTC
>TRBV11-2|TRBJ1-5|TRBD1|NA
CASSGQGANQPQHF
TGTGCCAGCAGTGGACAGGGCGCCAATCAGCCCCAGCATTTT
>TRBV6-6|TRBJ1-1|TRBD1|once
CASSFPTGEAFF
TGTGCCAGCAGTTTCCCGACAGGGGAAGCTTTCTTT
>TRBV20-1|TRBJ2-7|NA|NA
CSARDTHEQYF
TGCAGTGCTAGAGACACCCACGAGCAGTACTTC
>TRBV7-2|TRBJ1-1|NA|NA
CASSAQMNTEAFF
TGTGCCAGCAGCGCTCAAATGAACACTGAAGCTTTCTTT
>TRBV9|TRBJ2-3|TRBD2|NA
CASRPTSGRTDTQYF
TGTGCCAGCAGACCTACTAGCGGGAGGACAGATACGCAGTATTTT
>TRBV5-6|TRBJ2-7|NA|NA
CASSRYFTTYEQYF
TGTGCCAGCAGCCGATATTTTACCACCTACGAGCAGTACTTC
>TRBV2|TRBJ1-4|NA|NA
CASSEGGTNEKLFF
TGTGCCAGCAGTGAGGGGGGAACTAATGAAAAACTGTTTTTT
>TRBV7-8|TRBJ2-2|NA|NA
CASSLMRLTTGELFF
TGTGCCAGCAGCTTAATGAGGCTGACCACCGGGGAGCTGTTTTTT
>TRBV19|TRBJ2-3|TRBD1|NA
CASSIRGRRSTDTQYF
TGTGCCAGTAGTATCAGGGGGCGGAGGAGCACAGATACGCAGTATTTT
>TRBV5-4|TRBJ1-1|TRBD1|NA
CASSLGTGEAVTEAFF
TGTGCCAGCAGCTTGGGGACAGGGGAGGCTGTCACTGAAGCTTTCTTT
>TRBV11-3|TRBJ2-7|NA|NA
CASSLDRTYEQYF
TGTGCCAGCAGCTTAGATAGGACGTACGAGCAGTACTTC
>TRBV2|TRBJ1-1|NA|few
CASSGTAMNTEAFF
TGTGCCAGCAGTGGGACGGCAATGAACACTGAAGCTTTCTTT
>TRBV5-6|TRBJ2-7|NA|NA
CASSFGDFSREQYF
TGTGCCAGCAGCTTCGGGGACTTTAGCCGCGAGCAGTACTTC
>TRBV29-1|TRBJ1-4|NA|NA
CSVPSGGNEKLFF
TGCAGCGTTCCAAGTGGGGGGAATGAAAAACTGTTTTTT
>TRBV6-5|TRBJ2-7|NA|NA
CASSSNRLTYEQYF
TGTGCCAGCAGTTCAAACAGGCTGACCTACGAGCAGTACTTC
>TRBV7-9|TRBJ1-4|NA|once
CASSKNGQNEKLFF
TGTGCCAGCAGTAAGAACGGGCAAAATGAAAAACTGTTTTTT
>TRBV21-1|TRBJ2-7|NA|once
CASSSDLVRDYEQYF
TGTGCCAGCAGCAGTGACTTGGTCCGGGATTACGAGCAGTACTTC
>TRBV23-1|TRBJ2-5|NA|NA
CASRKAGEQETQYF
TGCGCCAGCAGGAAGGCAGGGGAGCAAGAGACCCAGTACTTC
>TRBV9|TRBJ2-3|NA|NA
CASSPLAAHADTQYF
TGTGCCAGCAGCCCCTTAGCGGCTCACGCAGATACGCAGTATTTT
>TRBV25-1|TRBJ2-1|TRBD1|once
CASSPGQGADNEQFF
TGTGCCAGCAGTCCGGGACAGGGGGCGGACAATGAGCAGTTCTTC
>TRBV27|TRBJ2-2|TRBD1|NA
CASSFEDRGRVNTGELFF
TGTGCCAGCAGTTTTGAGGACAGGGGCAGAGTTAACACCGGGGAGCTGTTTTTT
>TRBV11-2|TRBJ2-1|NA|NA
CASSHSKGEQFF
TGTGCCAGCAGCCACAGTAAGGGGGAGCAGTTCTTC
>TRBV19|TRBJ1-2|TRBD1|NA
CASSMGQGADGYTF
TGTGCCAGTAGTATGGGACAGGGGGCGGATGGCTACACCTTC
>TRBV19|TRBJ1-1|NA|NA
CASSLDLRPLGPANTEAFF
TGTGCCAGTAGTCTCGACCTTCGCCCGTTGGGCCCGGCTAACACTGAAGCTTTCTTT
>TRBV7-2|TRBJ2-5|NA|NA
CASSFGSQETQYF
TGTGCCAGCAGCTTCGGGAGCCAAGAGACCCAGTACTTC
>TRBV2|TRBJ1-4|TRBD1|NA
CATTRDRGPGANEKLFF
TGTGCCACCACCCGGGACAGGGGCCCCGGAGCTAATGAAAAACTGTTTTTT
>TRBV9|TRBJ1-4|NA|NA
CASSVATGSTNEKLFF
TGTGCCAGCAGCGTTGCCACAGGGTCAACTAATGAAAAACTGTTTTTT
>TRBV11-2|TRBJ1-1|NA|NA
CATRPEAFF
TGTGCCACCCGCCCTGAAGCTTTCTTT
>TRBV7-2|TRBJ1-5|NA|NA
CASSLEAGFNQPQHF
TGTGCCAGCAGCTTAGAAGCAGGGTTCAATCAGCCCCAGCATTTT
>TRBV30|TRBJ1-5|TRBD1|few
CAWSATGSGQPQHF
TGTGCCTGGAGCGCGACAGGGAGTGGACAGCCCCAGCATTTT
>TRBV5-4|TRBJ2-7|NA|NA
CASSLEGGTYEQYF
TGTGCCAGCAGCTTGGAGGGCGGAACCTACGAGCAGTACTTC
>TRBV7-7|TRBJ2-2|TRBD1|NA
CASSPTGESAGELFF
TGTGCCAGCAGCCCCACAGGGGAGTCTGCCGGGGAGCTGTTTTTT
>TRBV11-3|TRBJ2-7|NA|NA
CAISPESYEQYF
TGTGCCATCTCGCCCGAATCCTACGAGCAGTACTTC
>TRBV12-5|TRBJ1-4|NA|NA
CAQTAGGEKLFF
TGTGCTCAGACAGCGGGTGGGGAAAAACTGTTTTTT
>TRBV5-4|TRBJ2-7|NA|NA
CASSQAPGHTYEQYF
TGTGCCAGCAGCCAAGCGCCGGGACACACCTACGAGCAGTACTTC
>TRBV30|TRBJ1-5|NA|NA
CARRRSPKKNSNQPQHF
TGTGCCAGAAGGAGGAGCCCCAAAAAGAATAGCAATCAGCCCCAGCATTTT
>TRBV5-6|TRBJ2-1|NA|NA
CASSEPPTDEQFF
TGTGCCAGCAGCGAGCCCCCTACGGATGAGCAGTTCTTC
>TRBV28|TRBJ2-5|TRBD1|NA
CASSSRQGVETQYF
TGTGCCAGCAGCTCTCGACAGGGGGTAGAGACCCAGTACTTC
>TRBV5-1|TRBJ2-3|NA|NA
CASSLVGTSTDTQYF
TGCGCCAGCAGCTTGGTCGGGACTAGCACAGATACGCAGTATTTT